Given below is one T cell receptor beta chain in context. Its target is unknown. This specimen comes from a study of cytomegalovirus exposure and HLA in healthy donors. Some clones are missing from TCRdb's copy, which holds only in-frame ones; the method was immunoSEQ multiplex PCR. The table has roughly 120,000 clones, 88% seen once. The CDR3 is 16 residues long. The ends were cut back, 3 bases at V and 2 bases at J, with 14 bases in the middle. Per the germline V gene, CDR1 is SGHDT and CDR2 is YYEEEE. Study findings and constraints: In vitro work confirmed that a few CMV-associated chains recognize CMV antigens. Cytomegalovirus association was assigned to approximately 160 TCR beta chains. Diagnosis of cytomegalovirus status made by the classifier reportedly showed high specificity and sensitivity. It was found in a later analysis that first-cohort TCR clusters tended to co-occur in the 90 to 150 validation repertoires.

Sequenced: PBMCs. The chain joins TRBV5-6 to TRBJ2-2; D possibly corresponds to TRBD1 (5 bases). The sequence was obtained from a young man in good health and CMV-seronegative. DNA for the CDR3: TGTGCCAGCAGCTGGTTAGGGGCTAGTAACACCGGGGAGCTGTTTTTT. It yields the protein CASSWLGASNTGELFF.